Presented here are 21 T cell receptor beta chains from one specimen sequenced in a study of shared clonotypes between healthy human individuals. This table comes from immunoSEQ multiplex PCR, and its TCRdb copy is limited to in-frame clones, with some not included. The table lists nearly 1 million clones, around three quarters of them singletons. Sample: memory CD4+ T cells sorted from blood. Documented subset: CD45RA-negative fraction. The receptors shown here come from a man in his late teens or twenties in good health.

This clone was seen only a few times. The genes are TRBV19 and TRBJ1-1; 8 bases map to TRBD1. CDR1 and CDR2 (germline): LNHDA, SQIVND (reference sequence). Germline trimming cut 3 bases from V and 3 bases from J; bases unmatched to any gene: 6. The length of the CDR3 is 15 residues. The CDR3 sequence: CASSMRDRGDTEAFF. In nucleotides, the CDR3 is TGTGCCAGTAGTATGCGAGACAGGGGTGACACTGAAGCTTTCTTT.

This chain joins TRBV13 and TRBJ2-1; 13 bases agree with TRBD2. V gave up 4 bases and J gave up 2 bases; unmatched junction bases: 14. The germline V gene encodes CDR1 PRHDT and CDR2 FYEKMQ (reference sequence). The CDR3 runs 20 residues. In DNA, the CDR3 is TGTGCCAGCAGCTCATCACTAGCGGGGGGGCAGTATACCCCCTACAATGAGCAGTTCTTC. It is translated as CASSSSLAGGQYTPYNEQFF.

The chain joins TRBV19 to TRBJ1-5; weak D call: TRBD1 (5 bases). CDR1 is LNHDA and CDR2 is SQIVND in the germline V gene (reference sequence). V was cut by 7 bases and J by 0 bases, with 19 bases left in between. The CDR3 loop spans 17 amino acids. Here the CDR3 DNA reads TGTGCCAGTATGGGGCAAGTAGTGATCAATAGCAATCAGCCCCAGCATTTT. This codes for CASMGQVVINSNQPQHF.

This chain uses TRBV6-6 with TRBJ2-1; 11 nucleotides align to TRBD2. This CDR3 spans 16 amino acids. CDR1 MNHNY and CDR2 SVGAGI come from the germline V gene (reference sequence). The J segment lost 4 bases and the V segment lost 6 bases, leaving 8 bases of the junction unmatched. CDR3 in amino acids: CASSVGLAAKYNEQFF. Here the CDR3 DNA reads TGTGCCAGCAGCGTGGGACTAGCGGCCAAATACAATGAGCAGTTCTTC.

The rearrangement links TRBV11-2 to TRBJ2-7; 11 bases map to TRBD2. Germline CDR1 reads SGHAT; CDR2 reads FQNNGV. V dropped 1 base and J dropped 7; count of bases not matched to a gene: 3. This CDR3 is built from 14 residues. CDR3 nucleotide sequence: TGTGCCAGCAGCTTAGCGACTAGCGGGAAAGAGCAGTACTTC. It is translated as CASSLATSGKEQYF.

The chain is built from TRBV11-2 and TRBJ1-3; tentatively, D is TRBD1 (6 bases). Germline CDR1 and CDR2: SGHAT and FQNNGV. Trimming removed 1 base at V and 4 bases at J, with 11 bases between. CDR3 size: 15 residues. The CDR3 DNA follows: TGTGCCAGCAGCTTAGGCGGGGGGCCAGGAAACACCATATATTTT. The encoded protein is CASSLGGGPGNTIYF.

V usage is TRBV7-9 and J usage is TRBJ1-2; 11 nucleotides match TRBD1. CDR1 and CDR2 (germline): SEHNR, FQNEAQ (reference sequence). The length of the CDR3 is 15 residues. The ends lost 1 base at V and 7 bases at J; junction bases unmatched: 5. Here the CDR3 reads CASSLVVGQGAGYTF. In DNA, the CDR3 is TGTGCCAGCAGCTTAGTGGTCGGACAGGGGGCTGGCTACACCTTC.

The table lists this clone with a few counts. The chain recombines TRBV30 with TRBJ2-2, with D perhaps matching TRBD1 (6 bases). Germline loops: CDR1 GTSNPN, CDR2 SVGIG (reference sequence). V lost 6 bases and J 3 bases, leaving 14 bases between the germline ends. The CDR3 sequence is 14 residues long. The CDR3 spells CACTHSGDTGELFF. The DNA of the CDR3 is TGTGCCTGTACACATTCAGGGGACACCGGGGAGCTGTTTTTT.

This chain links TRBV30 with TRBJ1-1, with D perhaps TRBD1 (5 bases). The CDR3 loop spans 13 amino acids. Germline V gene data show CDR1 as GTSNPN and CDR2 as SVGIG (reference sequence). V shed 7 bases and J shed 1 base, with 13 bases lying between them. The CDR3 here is CAFLLQENTEAFF. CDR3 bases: TGTGCCTTCCTATTACAGGAGAACACTGAAGCTTTCTTT.

The CDR3 loop reads CASTPLGGNNQPQHF. The CDR3, as DNA: TGTGCCAGTACTCCCTTAGGGGGAAACAATCAGCCCCAGCATTTT. This rearrangement joins TRBV19 to TRBJ1-5; the D gene is possibly TRBD1 (6 bases). CDR3 size: 15 residues. Looked up from germline, CDR1 is LNHDA and CDR2 is SQIVND (reference sequence). Between the trimmed V and J ends, which lost 7 bases and 3 bases, there was a span of 16 bases.

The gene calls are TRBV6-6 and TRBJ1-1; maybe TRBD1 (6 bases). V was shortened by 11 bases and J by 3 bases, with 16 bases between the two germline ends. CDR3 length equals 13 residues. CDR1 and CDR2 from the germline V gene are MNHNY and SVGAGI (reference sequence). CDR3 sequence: CAHQVQGYTEAFF. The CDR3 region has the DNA TGTGCCCACCAAGTACAGGGTTACACTGAAGCTTTCTTT.

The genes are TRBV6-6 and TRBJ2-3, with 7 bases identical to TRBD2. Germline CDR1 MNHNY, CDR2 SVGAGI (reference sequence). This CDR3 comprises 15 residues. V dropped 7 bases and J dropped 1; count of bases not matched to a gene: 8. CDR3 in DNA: TGTGCCAGCAAGCCTCGGGCGGGGGGCACAGATACGCAGTATTTT. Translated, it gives CASKPRAGGTDTQYF.

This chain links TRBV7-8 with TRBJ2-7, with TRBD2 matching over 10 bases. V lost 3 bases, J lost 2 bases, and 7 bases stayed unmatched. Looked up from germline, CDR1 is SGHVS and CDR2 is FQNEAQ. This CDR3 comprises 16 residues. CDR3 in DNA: TGTGCCAGCAGCTTGGGGCTAGCGGGAGAGACCTACGAGCAGTACTTC. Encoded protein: CASSLGLAGETYEQYF. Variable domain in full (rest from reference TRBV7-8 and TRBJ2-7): GAGVSQSPRYKVAKRGQDVALRCDPISGHVSLFWYQQALGQGPEFLTYFQNEAQLDKSGLPSDRFFAERPEGSVSTLKIQRTQQEDSAVYLCASSLGLAGETYEQYFGPGTRLTVT.

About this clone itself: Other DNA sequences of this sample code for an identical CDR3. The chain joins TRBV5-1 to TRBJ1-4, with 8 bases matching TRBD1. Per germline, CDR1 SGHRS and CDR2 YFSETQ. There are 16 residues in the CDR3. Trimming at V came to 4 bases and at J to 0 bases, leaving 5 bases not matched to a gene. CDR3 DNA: TGCGCCAGCAGCCCCGGACAGGGAGCAACTAATGAAAAACTGTTTTTT. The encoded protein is CASSPGQGATNEKLFF.

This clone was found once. The chain's CDR3 is CASSAGTGGRDTEAFF. The CDR3 nucleotides read TGTGCCAGCAGCGCCGGGACAGGGGGCAGGGACACTGAAGCTTTCTTT. This chain connects TRBV11-1 to TRBJ1-1; 12 bases are shared with TRBD1. CDR1 is SGHAT, CDR2 FQDESV, per germline (reference sequence). The V gene end was trimmed by 5 bases and the J gene end by 3 bases; junction bases not matched to a gene: 7. CDR3 length: 16 amino acids.

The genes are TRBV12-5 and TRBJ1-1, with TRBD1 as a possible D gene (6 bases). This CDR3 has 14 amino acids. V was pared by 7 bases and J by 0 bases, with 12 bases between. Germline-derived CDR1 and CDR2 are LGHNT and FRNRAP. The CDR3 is CASERDTLNTEAFF. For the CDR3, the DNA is TGTGCTAGTGAGCGGGACACATTGAACACTGAAGCTTTCTTT.

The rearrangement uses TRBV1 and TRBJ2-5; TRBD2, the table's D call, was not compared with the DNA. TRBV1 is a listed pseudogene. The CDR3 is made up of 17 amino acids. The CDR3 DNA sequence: TGCACCAGCAGCCAAGATCGCACTAGCGGGGCTAAAGAGACCCAGTACTTC. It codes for CTSSQDRTSGAKETQYF.

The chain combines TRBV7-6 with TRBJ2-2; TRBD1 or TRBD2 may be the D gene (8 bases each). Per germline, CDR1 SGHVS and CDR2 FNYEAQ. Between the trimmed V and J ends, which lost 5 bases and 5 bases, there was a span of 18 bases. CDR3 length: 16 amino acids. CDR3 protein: CASSRGGTGRTGELFF. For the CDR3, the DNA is TGTGCCAGCAGCCGCGGGGGGACAGGACGAACCGGGGAGCTGTTTTTT.

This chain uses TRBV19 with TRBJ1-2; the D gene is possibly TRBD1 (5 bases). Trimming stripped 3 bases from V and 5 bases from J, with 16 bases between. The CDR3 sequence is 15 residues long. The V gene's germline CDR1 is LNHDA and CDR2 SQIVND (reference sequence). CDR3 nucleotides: TGTGCCAGTAGTATCCAAACCGGGACGCCGTATGGCTACACCTTC. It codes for CASSIQTGTPYGYTF.

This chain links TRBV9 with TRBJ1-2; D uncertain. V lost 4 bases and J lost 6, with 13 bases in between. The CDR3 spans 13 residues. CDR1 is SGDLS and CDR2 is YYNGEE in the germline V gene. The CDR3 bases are TGTGCCAGCAGCCCGGGGTTGCGAGATGGCTACACCTTC. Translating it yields CASSPGLRDGYTF.

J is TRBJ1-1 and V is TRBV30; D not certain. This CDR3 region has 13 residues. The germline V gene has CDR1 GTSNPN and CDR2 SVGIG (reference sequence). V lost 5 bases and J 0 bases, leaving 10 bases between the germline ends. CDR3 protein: CAWRTGMNTEAFF. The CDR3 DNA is TGTGCCTGGCGGACGGGGATGAACACTGAAGCTTTCTTT.